Listed below are T cell receptor beta chains from one sample, sequenced in a study of cytomegalovirus exposure and HLA in healthy donors. The protocol was immunoSEQ multiplex PCR, while the TCRdb copy is restricted to in-frame clones and leaves out a portion. The sample includes 100,000 to 150,000 clones, over 70% of them seen just once. The sample comprised PBMCs. These receptors all stem from a woman in her thirties or forties in good health and CMV-seronegative. CDR3s include the opening cysteine and the closing phenylalanine or tryptophan. D genes are given only for firm matches. The size entry is marked missing in some rows and otherwise reads once, few, many or a size class.

once,TRBV12-5,TRBJ1-5,.,CASGTSSNQPQHF,TGTGCTAGTGGCACTAGTAGCAATCAGCCCCAGCATTTT
.,TRBV10-2,TRBJ2-5,TRBD1,CASSRQGFGETQYF,TGCGCCAGCTCGAGACAGGGATTCGGAGAGACCCAGTACTTC
.,TRBV14,TRBJ2-7,TRBD2,CASSQGRLAGSISYEQYF,TGTGCCAGCAGCCAGGGACGACTAGCGGGGTCTATTTCCTACGAGCAGTACTTC
.,TRBV4-1,TRBJ2-3,.,CASSQLPGYQGKYF,TGCGCCAGCAGCCAACTCCCGGGCTACCAGGGGAAGTATTTT
.,TRBV19,TRBJ1-1,TRBD1,CASNPRGSQTAFF,TGTGCCAGTAATCCCAGGGGGTCCCAAACGGCTTTCTTT
.,TRBV7-2,TRBJ1-5,.,CASSLRGNQPQHF,TGTGCCAGCAGCTTAAGAGGGAATCAGCCCCAGCATTTT
.,TRBV6-6,TRBJ1-1,.,CASSKGREVNTEAFF,TGTGCCAGCAGTAAAGGGCGGGAAGTAAACACTGAAGCTTTCTTT
.,TRBV18,TRBJ2-7,TRBD1,CASSGSTGNVKVEQYF,TGTGCCAGCTCAGGATCGACAGGGAACGTAAAGGTCGAGCAGTACTTC
few,TRBV7-8,TRBJ1-1,TRBD1,CASSLEQGVGEAFF,TGTGCCAGCAGCTTAGAACAGGGGGTGGGTGAAGCTTTCTTT
.,TRBV10-1,TRBJ1-2,TRBD1,CASSNSGTGGLRTF,TGCGCCAGCAGTAACAGCGGGACAGGGGGCCTTCGCACCTTC
.,TRBV30,TRBJ2-3,.,CAWSSAASTDTQYF,TGTGCCTGGAGTTCAGCGGCAAGCACAGATACGCAGTATTTT
few,TRBV4-3,TRBJ2-1,TRBD2,CASSQSIAGGLDNEQFF,TGCGCCAGCAGCCAATCCATAGCGGGAGGGCTCGACAATGAGCAGTTCTTC
.,TRBV7-3,TRBJ1-3,.,CASSPSSGAAGNTIYF,TGTGCCAGCAGCCCATCCTCGGGAGCAGCTGGAAACACCATATATTTT
.,TRBV18,TRBJ2-7,.,CASSPETGRSEQYF,TGTGCCAGCTCACCAGAGACAGGGAGGAGCGAGCAGTACTTC
.,TRBV11-1,TRBJ2-1,.,CASSLGAVSPSVDEQFF,TGTGCCAGCAGCTTAGGGGCAGTCAGTCCTTCCGTCGATGAGCAGTTCTTC
.,TRBV10-2,TRBJ2-1,TRBD2,CASSGRLAGSRSYNEQFF,TGCGCCAGCAGTGGTCGACTAGCGGGGAGTCGCTCCTACAATGAGCAGTTCTTC
.,TRBV6-1,TRBJ2-3,TRBD2,CASSGREITDTQYF,TGTGCCAGCAGTGGGCGGGAGATCACAGATACGCAGTATTTT
.,TRBV6-1,TRBJ2-7,TRBD2,CASSGPTSGRGYEQYF,TGTGCCAGCAGTGGACCGACTAGCGGGAGAGGTTACGAGCAGTACTTC
.,TRBV27,TRBJ1-2,TRBD1,CASRTGIYGYTF,TGTGCCAGCAGGACAGGGATCTATGGCTACACCTTC
.,TRBV7-2,TRBJ2-3,TRBD2,CASRPPGLAVTDTQYF,TGTGCCAGCAGACCCCCGGGACTAGCGGTAACAGATACGCAGTATTTT
once,TRBV10-3,TRBJ1-2,TRBD1,CAITSGTGEYGYTF,TGTGCCATCACCTCAGGAACAGGGGAATATGGCTACACCTTC
.,TRBV4-1,TRBJ2-5,.,CASSRPLAGRQETQYF,TGCGCCAGCAGCCGGCCCTTGGCAGGGCGACAAGAGACCCAGTACTTC
.,TRBV7-2,TRBJ1-2,TRBD1,CASSAGQGLGYTF,TGTGCCAGCAGCGCGGGACAGGGTCTCGGCTACACCTTC
.,TRBV2,TRBJ2-3,TRBD2,CASSVRGGARKSTDTQYF,TGTGCCAGCAGTGTGCGGGGGGGGGCTCGTAAGAGCACAGATACGCAGTATTTT
.,TRBV5-6,TRBJ2-7,TRBD2,CASSWDRLAGAGEQYF,TGTGCCAGCAGCTGGGACCGACTAGCGGGAGCGGGTGAGCAGTACTTC
.,TRBV7-2,TRBJ2-7,.,CASSFRVLDEQYF,TGTGCCAGCAGCTTCAGGGTTTTGGACGAGCAGTACTTC
few,TRBV28,TRBJ1-2,TRBD1,CASSSRQGAFSYGYTF,TGTGCCAGCAGTTCTCGGCAGGGGGCGTTTAGCTATGGCTACACCTTC
.,TRBV18,TRBJ1-2,.,CASSPNSRANYGYTF,TGTGCCAGCTCACCGAATTCCCGGGCTAACTATGGCTACACCTTC
.,TRBV11-2,TRBJ2-2,.,CASSLVSGVSDTGELFF,TGTGCCAGCAGCTTAGTGTCGGGAGTGTCGGACACCGGGGAGCTGTTTTTT
once,TRBV7-8,TRBJ2-6,.,CASSLDRAGANVLTF,TGTGCCAGCAGCTTAGACAGGGCTGGGGCCAACGTCCTGACTTTC
.,TRBV4-3,TRBJ2-7,.,CASSQDVLQDYEQYF,TGCGCCAGCAGCCAAGACGTGTTACAAGACTACGAGCAGTACTTC
.,TRBV6-5,TRBJ1-5,.,CASSSRGNQPQHF,TGTGCCAGCAGTTCCAGGGGAAATCAGCCCCAGCATTTT
once,TRBV6-4,TRBJ2-2,TRBD1,CASSDQGASGELFF,TGTGCCAGCAGTGACCAGGGGGCGTCCGGGGAGCTGTTTTTT
few,TRBV5-6,TRBJ1-4,.,CASSLLSEKLFF,TGTGCCAGCAGCTTGTTATCGGAGAAACTGTTTTTT
once,TRBV25-1,TRBJ2-2,TRBD2,CASSAGRGGTGELFF,TGTGCCAGCAGTGCGGGACGGGGGGGAACCGGGGAGCTGTTTTTT
.,TRBV19,TRBJ1-1,TRBD1,CAIRDRKNTEAFF,TGTGCCATTAGGGACAGAAAGAACACTGAAGCTTTCTTT
.,TRBV27,TRBJ1-3,.,CASRSPPGNTIYF,TGTGCCAGCAGGTCCCCTCCTGGAAACACCATATATTTT
.,TRBV4-2,TRBJ1-2,.,CASSQESSVRVHGYTF,TGTGCCAGCAGCCAAGAGAGCTCGGTCAGGGTCCATGGCTACACCTTC
.,TRBV27,TRBJ2-7,TRBD1,CASSLDRDRNSYEQYF,TGTGCCAGCAGTTTAGACCGGGACAGGAATTCCTACGAGCAGTACTTC
.,TRBV18,TRBJ1-1,.,CASSPGGRPDTEAFF,TGTGCCAGCTCACCGGGGGGACGCCCGGACACTGAAGCTTTCTTT
few,TRBV7-8,TRBJ2-1,TRBD2,CASSLVGGRVYNEQFF,TGTGCCAGCAGCTTAGTGGGCGGGAGGGTATACAATGAGCAGTTCTTC
few,TRBV7-2,TRBJ2-5,TRBD2,CASSLALLAGVQETQYF,TGTGCCAGCAGCTTAGCGCTCCTAGCGGGGGTTCAAGAGACCCAGTACTTC
.,TRBV27,TRBJ1-1,TRBD1,CASSLRGSNTEAFF,TGTGCCAGCAGCCTCAGGGGGTCGAACACTGAAGCTTTCTTT
.,TRBV4-1,TRBJ1-3,TRBD1,CASSQDRGQGARGNTIYF,TGCGCCAGCAGCCAAGATCGGGGGCAGGGGGCCCGAGGAAACACCATATATTTT
few,TRBV4-2,TRBJ2-3,.,CASSQDVTVRTDTQYF,TGTGCCAGCAGCCAAGATGTTACCGTTCGGACAGATACGCAGTATTTT
few,TRBV19,TRBJ2-5,.,CASSMGQGSTQYF,TGTGCCAGTAGTATGGGGCAGGGGTCGACCCAGTACTTC
.,TRBV4-3,TRBJ2-2,TRBD2,CASSAQTSGGAEANTGELFF,TGCGCCAGCAGCGCACAGACTAGCGGGGGGGCAGAGGCGAACACCGGGGAGCTGTTTTTT
.,TRBV19,TRBJ1-1,.,CASSIERGSMNTEAFF,TGTGCCAGTAGTATAGAGAGGGGGAGTATGAACACTGAAGCTTTCTTT
.,TRBV7-2,TRBJ2-5,TRBD2,CASSLFNSGVGETQYF,TGTGCCAGCAGCTTATTCAATAGCGGGGTGGGGGAGACCCAGTACTTC
.,TRBV6-1,TRBJ1-1,.,CASTEREGNCF,TGTGCCAGCACCGAGAGGGAGGGGAATTGCTTT
.,TRBV7-6,TRBJ1-2,TRBD1,CASSSGTGSSYGYTF,TGTGCCAGCAGCTCCGGGACAGGGAGTAGCTATGGCTACACCTTC
.,TRBV4-3,TRBJ2-7,.,CASSQDANSYEQYF,TGCGCCAGCAGCCAAGATGCAAACTCCTACGAGCAGTACTTC
.,TRBV21-1,TRBJ2-7,.,CASIRQGRKTGRGEQYF,TGTGCCAGCATCCGACAGGGAAGGAAGACCGGTCGTGGCGAGCAGTACTTC
.,TRBV7-2,TRBJ1-6,.,CASSLATGGRDSPLHF,TGTGCCAGCAGCTTGGCTACCGGCGGGAGGGATTCACCCCTCCACTTT
.,TRBV27,TRBJ2-2,.,CASSLEGNGELFF,TGTGCCAGCAGTTTGGAGGGGAACGGGGAGCTGTTTTTT
.,TRBV28,TRBJ2-1,TRBD2,CASSFLAGDNEQFF,TGTGCCAGCAGTTTTCTAGCGGGAGACAATGAGCAGTTCTTC
.,TRBV6-5,TRBJ2-1,TRBD1,CASRTGVQDEQFF,TGTGCCAGCAGGACAGGGGTCCAGGATGAGCAGTTCTTC